Listed here are 17 T cell receptor beta chains from one sample, sequenced in a study of blood T cell repertoires in COVID-19. The table came from immunoSEQ multiplex PCR; TCRdb's copy has only in-frame clones and leaves some out. The table records approximately 300,000 clones, roughly 90% of them present only once. The source material was PBMCs or T cells enriched from blood (not recorded which). The receptors shown here come from a woman in her twenties or thirties who had recovered from COVID-19.

This clone was found once. The chain is built from TRBV3-1 (or the pseudogene TRBV3-2) and TRBJ1-2; possibly TRBD1 for D (5 bases). The CDR3 totals 14 residues. CDR1 is LGHDT and CDR2 is YNNKEL in the germline V gene (reference sequence). V was cut by 1 base and J by 5 bases, with 11 bases left in between. The DNA of the CDR3 is TGTGCCAGCAGCCAAGCGGGGGGAGGTTATGGCTACACCTTC. Residues: CASSQAGGGYGYTF.

This chain links TRBV29-1 with TRBJ2-1, with D perhaps TRBD1 (5 bases). This CDR3 is 13 amino acids long. Trimming pared 6 bases from V and 0 bases from J, leaving 9 bases between. The V gene's germline CDR1 is SQVTM and CDR2 ANQGSEA. The CDR3 loop is CSVQVPSYNEQFF. CDR3 sequence (DNA): TGCAGCGTACAGGTGCCCTCCTACAATGAGCAGTTCTTC.

The gene calls are TRBV4-1 and TRBJ2-1, with D unresolved. V was cut by 1 base and J by 8 bases, with 6 bases left in between. The CDR3 length is 12 residues. Germline lookup yields CDR1 MGHRA and CDR2 YSYEKL. The CDR3 sequence: CASSQGVHEQFF. DNA for the CDR3: TGCGCCAGCAGCCAAGGAGTCCATGAGCAGTTCTTC.

This clone appeared a single time. For the CDR3, the DNA is TGTGCCAGCAGCGCCGACAGGGGTAGCATGTACGAGCAGTACTTC. Translating it yields CASSADRGSMYEQYF. The chain joins TRBV7-3 to TRBJ2-7; 8 bases agree with TRBD1. Trimming cost V 5 bases and J 4 bases; bases outside gene matches: 10. CDR3 length: 15 amino acids. CDR1 is SGHTA, CDR2 FQGTGA, per germline.

The rearrangement links TRBV7-6 to TRBJ2-7; 11 nucleotides align to TRBD1. V shed 5 bases and J 3 bases; nucleotides not matched to a gene: 3. Germline V lookup: CDR1 SGHVS, CDR2 FNYEAQ. The CDR3 is 14 residues long. The CDR3 loop is CASSAGTGGYEQYF. The CDR3 DNA is TGTGCCAGCAGCGCAGGGACAGGGGGCTACGAGCAGTACTTC.

This clone has just one count. The genes are TRBV14 and TRBJ2-3, with D possibly TRBD1 on 6 matching bases. This CDR3 is 16 amino acids long. The ends were cut back, 1 base at V and 9 bases at J, with 20 bases in the middle. CDR1 and CDR2 (germline): SGHDN, FVKESK. CDR3: CASSQVLGGGRDTQYF. CDR3 sequence (DNA): TGTGCCAGCAGCCAAGTCTTGGGTGGGGGCCGGGACACGCAGTATTTT. The full variable domain, rest sourced from reference TRBV14 and TRBJ2-3, is EAGVTQFPSHSVIEKGQTVTLRCDPISGHDNLYWYRRVMGKEIKFLLHFVKESKQDESGMPNNRFLAERTGGTYSTLKVQPAELEDSGVYFCASSQVLGGGRDTQYFGPGTRLTVL.

The V and J genes are TRBV6-5 and TRBJ1-1, with 7 bases lining up with TRBD1. The CDR3 loop spans 13 amino acids. Looked up from germline, CDR1 is MNHEY and CDR2 is SVGAGI. The J segment lost 3 bases and the V segment lost 7 bases, leaving 5 bases of the junction unmatched. The CDR3 sequence: CASIGTVDTEAFF. Here the CDR3 DNA reads TGTGCCAGCATTGGGACAGTGGACACTGAAGCTTTCTTT.

This clone has a single count. The chain has TRBV2 and TRBJ1-3; D is uncertain. There are 16 residues in the CDR3. Germline V gives CDR1 SNHLY, CDR2 FYNNEI. V lost 1 base and J lost 0, with 10 bases in between. The CDR3 here is CASSEVRRISGNTIYF. The CDR3 DNA is TGTGCCAGCAGTGAAGTACGGAGAATCTCTGGAAACACCATATATTTT.

V gene TRBV5-1 combines with J gene TRBJ1-4, with TRBD1 matching 9 bases. J lost 6 bases, V lost 4 bases, and 16 bases had no gene match. CDR3 size: 18 residues. Germline lookup yields CDR1 SGHRS and CDR2 YFSETQ. CDR3 residues: CASSPTGTGRVMHEKLFF. Here the CDR3 DNA reads TGCGCCAGCAGCCCAACCGGGACAGGGCGCGTCATGCATGAAAAACTGTTTTTT.

V is TRBV7-3 and J is TRBJ2-1; 10 bases align to TRBD2. The V gene's germline CDR1 is SGHTA and CDR2 FQGTGA. This CDR3 is 18 amino acids long. Unmatched junction bases numbered 10, after V lost 5 bases and J lost 0 bases. The CDR3 loop reads CASSRRIAGGSSYNEQFF. As DNA, the CDR3 is TGTGCCAGCAGCCGTCGTATAGCGGGGGGCAGCTCCTACAATGAGCAGTTCTTC.

The chain couples TRBV5-1 to TRBJ1-2; 9 bases are shared with TRBD1. The CDR3 sequence is 15 residues long. Germline V CDR1 and CDR2: SGHRS, YFSETQ. V dropped 4 bases and J dropped 0; count of bases not matched to a gene: 4. The CDR3: CASSKGQGSNYGYTF. The CDR3 coding sequence is TGCGCCAGCAGCAAGGGACAGGGTTCTAACTATGGCTACACCTTC. The full variable domain, its missing parts supplied by reference TRBV5-1 and TRBJ1-2, is KAGVTQTPRYLIKTRGQQVTLSCSPISGHRSVSWYQQTPGQGLQFLFEYFSETQRNKGNFPGRFSGRQFSNSRSEMNVSTLELGDSALYLCASSKGQGSNYGYTFGSGTRLTVV.

As to this clone: One end of the junction fails to match germline, which may point to a read error. J is TRBJ2-1 and V is TRBV7-3; 7 bases are shared with TRBD2. The CDR3 runs 15 residues. Looked up from germline, CDR1 is SGHTA and CDR2 is FQGTGA. Here the CDR3 DNA reads TGTGCCAGCAGCTTGGGCCGCGGGGACTACGATGAGCAGTTCTTC. Residues: CASSLGRGDYDEQFF.

The J gene is TRBJ2-3, the V gene TRBV3-1 (or the pseudogene TRBV3-2); 7 positions agree with TRBD1. Germline V gene data show CDR1 as LGHDT and CDR2 as YNNKEL (reference sequence). The CDR3 has 17 residues. V shed 0 bases, J shed 3 bases, and the junction held 9 bases outside the gene matches. The CDR3 nucleotides read TGTGCCAGCAGCCAAGATAGAGGGGGCCTTGTAACAGATACGCAGTATTTT. It yields the protein CASSQDRGGLVTDTQYF.

This clone was observed once. The CDR3 sequence is CASSLSPEFVLAYEQYF. The CDR3 bases are TGTGCCAGCAGCTTAAGTCCCGAGTTTGTGCTTGCCTACGAGCAGTACTTC. This sequence joins TRBV7-3 and TRBJ2-7; D not certain. V was shortened by 1 base and J by 2 bases, with 18 bases between the two germline ends. Germline V gives CDR1 SGHTA, CDR2 FQGTGA. This CDR3 contains 17 residues.

The chain has TRBV7-2 and TRBJ1-2, with D tentatively TRBD1 (5 bases). CDR3 size: 13 residues. Germline V gives CDR1 SGHTA, CDR2 FQGNSA. V shed 10 bases and J shed 0 bases, with 12 bases lying between them. This chain's CDR3 is CATRQSANYGYTF. CDR3 nucleotide sequence: TGTGCCACCAGACAGTCGGCTAACTATGGCTACACCTTC.

The gene calls are TRBV2 and TRBJ2-3, with TRBD2 identical over 8 bases. Germline lookup yields CDR1 SNHLY and CDR2 FYNNEI. V shed 7 bases and J 0 bases; nucleotides not matched to a gene: 12. The CDR3 is 17 amino acids. For the CDR3, the DNA is TGTGCCAGCACCATGTCGGGGGGGGCACCAAGCACAGATACGCAGTATTTT. This sequence encodes CASTMSGGAPSTDTQYF.

The chain combines TRBV7-2 with TRBJ2-1; a weak D match, TRBD2 (5 bases). Deletions cut 5 bases from V and 3 bases from J, with 11 bases between. This CDR3 is 14 amino acids long. Germline-derived CDR1 and CDR2 are SGHTA and FQGNSA. The CDR3 loop reads CASSPLTSYNEQFF. The CDR3, as DNA: TGTGCCAGCAGCCCCCTTACTAGCTACAATGAGCAGTTCTTC.